This entry lists 22 T cell receptor beta chains sequenced from one sample in a study of early T cells in non-severe SARS-CoV-2 infection. TCRdb passed the 5' RACE reads through MiXCR, listing each CDR3 protein once. Among under 75,000 distinct CDR3 sequences listed, over 10% were seen once. Sequenced input: whole blood. Receptors were obtained from an adult who was a healthcare worker with PCR-confirmed SARS-CoV-2 infection or an uninfected control (not recorded which).

Turning to this clonotype: A much larger clone differs by one base, so this may be a read error. The V gene is TRBV18, the J gene TRBJ2-1, with D maybe TRBD1 (6 bases). Germline assignment: CDR1 KGHSH and CDR2 LQKENI. The CDR3 consists of 14 residues. This CDR3 reads CAGSPNRQDNEQFF. CDR3 sequence (DNA): TGTGCCGGCTCACCAAACCGACAGGACAATGAGCAGTTCTTC. Full variable domain (missing parts from reference TRBV18 and TRBJ2-1): NAGVMQNPRHLVRRRGQEARLRCSPMKGHSHVYWYRQLPEEGLKFMVYLQKENIIDESGMPKERFSAEFPKEGPSILRIQQVVRGDSAAYFCAGSPNRQDNEQFFGPGTRLTVL.

The chain carries TRBV20-1 and TRBJ2-1; D remains ambiguous. Germline CDR1 DFQATT, CDR2 SNEGSKA (reference sequence). The V end was cut by 2 bases, the J end by 4 bases, with 3 bases between. The CDR3 loop spans 11 amino acids. The CDR3 DNA follows: TGCAGTGCTAGACCTTACAATGAGCAGTTCTTC. The encoded protein is CSARPYNEQFF.

This clonotype turned up a few times. The chain couples TRBV29-1 to TRBJ2-3, with TRBD2 matching 10 bases. Trimming removed 6 bases from V and 1 base from J; junction bases left unmatched: 4. Germline values: CDR1 SQVTM, CDR2 ANQGSEA. The CDR3 spans 14 residues. The chain's CDR3 is CSVLAGVGTDTQYF. The DNA of the CDR3 is TGCAGCGTCCTAGCGGGAGTTGGCACAGATACGCAGTATTTT.

This clonotype was found many times. V usage is TRBV29-1 and J usage is TRBJ2-1; 7 bases are a match to TRBD1. The CDR3 spans 12 residues. Germline CDR1 reads SQVTM; CDR2 reads ANQGSEA. V lost 3 bases and J lost 13; bases outside the gene matches: 9. CDR3 nucleotides: TGCAGCGTTGAGGAAGGGGGCCTAGGACAGTTCTTC. Residues: CSVEEGGLGQFF.

This clonotype was seen only a few times. CDR3 nucleotides: TGTGCCAGCAGTTTACCGGGGACTAGCTGCTACAATGAGCAGTTCTTC. As protein: CASSLPGTSCYNEQFF. This chain links TRBV27 with TRBJ2-1; the match to TRBD2 covers 9 bases. Germline values: CDR1 MNHEY, CDR2 SMNVEV (reference sequence). This CDR3 contains 16 residues. J was trimmed by 3 bases and V by 2 bases; bases with no gene match: 5.

There are a few counts of this clonotype. This chain uses TRBV6-5 with TRBJ1-6; D gene unclear. Germline CDR1 and CDR2: MNHEY and SVGAGI. The CDR3 has 11 amino acids. The V and J ends lost 8 bases and 6 bases respectively, with 5 bases between them. This CDR3 reads CASGVNSPLHF. The DNA of the CDR3 is TGTGCCAGCGGAGTTAATTCACCCCTCCACTTT.

The rearrangement joins TRBV2 to TRBJ1-1; TRBD1 matches 10 bases. CDR3 length: 14 residues. CDR1 and CDR2 from the germline V gene are SNHLY and FYNNEI. Losses at the gene ends were 3 bases for V and 12 bases for J; bases not matched to a gene: 10. The CDR3 loop reads CASSEWDRGSSTFF. CDR3 sequence (DNA): TGTGCCAGCAGTGAGTGGGACAGGGGAAGTTCAACTTTCTTT.

The V call is TRBV5-1, the J call TRBJ2-2, with TRBD1 as a possible D gene (6 bases). The germline V and J ends were trimmed by 5 bases and 6 bases, with 11 bases remaining between them. Germline lookup yields CDR1 SGHRS and CDR2 YFSETQ. The CDR3 is made up of 13 amino acids. CDR3 coding DNA: TGCGCCAGCAGTTCTCGACAGGCCGGGGAGCTGTTTTTT. It codes for CASSSRQAGELFF. The complete variable domain, with remaining parts taken from reference TRBV5-1 and TRBJ2-2, reads KAGVTQTPRYLIKTRGQQVTLSCSPISGHRSVSWYQQTPGQGLQFLFEYFSETQRNKGNFPGRFSGRQFSNSRSEMNVSTLELGDSALYLCASSSRQAGELFFGEGSRLTVL.

About this clonotype itself: Since a much larger clone is just one base distant, this may be a read error. J is TRBJ1-4 and V is TRBV5-1, with 7 bases identical to TRBD1. The CDR3 is 15 residues long. Germline V gives CDR1 SGHRS, CDR2 YFSETQ. The CDR3 sequence is CANSFGQAANEKLFF. As DNA, the CDR3 is TGCGCCAACAGCTTCGGACAGGCAGCTAATGAAAAACTGTTTTTT.

This clonotype has a handful of counts. The chain recombines TRBV6-2 or TRBV6-3 with TRBJ2-3; 8 bases are a match to TRBD1. Trimming cost V 2 bases and J 2 bases; bases outside gene matches: 12. The CDR3 is 18 amino acids. From germline, CDR1 is MNHEY and CDR2 SVGEGT. The CDR3 loop reads CASSYTYPGQVPTDTQYF. Written as DNA, the CDR3 is TGTGCCAGCAGTTACACTTATCCGGGACAGGTTCCCACAGATACGCAGTATTTT.

V gene TRBV12-3 or TRBV12-4 combines with J gene TRBJ2-1, with 7 nucleotides matching TRBD1. CDR3 length: 14 residues. V was clipped by 7 bases and J by 7 bases; unmatched bases: 10. CDR3 nucleotides: TGTGCCAGCACCTTATTGGACAGGCAGAATGAGCAGTTCTTC. Amino acids: CASTLLDRQNEQFF.

CDR3 nucleotides: TGTGCCAGCAGCCAAGAAATTCTACTGCACGAGCAGTACTTC. This codes for CASSQEILLHEQYF. This sequence joins TRBV4-2 and TRBJ2-7; D is undetermined. The V gene's germline CDR1 is LGHNA and CDR2 YNFKEQ. The CDR3 sequence is 14 residues long. V was cut by 0 bases and J by 5 bases, with 11 bases left in between.

This clonotype was counted ten times or more. The gene calls are TRBV28 and TRBJ2-7, with D unresolved. Looked up from germline, CDR1 is MDHEN and CDR2 is SYDVKM. The CDR3 totals 11 residues. With 6 bases removed from V and 6 bases from J, the gap between germline ends came to 9 bases. CDR3 DNA: TGTGCCAGCAGCTCCCCTATCGAGCAGTACTTC. It translates to CASSSPIEQYF. The full variable domain, its missing parts supplied by reference TRBV28 and TRBJ2-7, is DVKVTQSSRYLVKRTGEKVFLECVQDMDHENMFWYRQDPGLGLRLIYFSYDVKMKEKGDIPEGYSVSREKKERFSLILESASTNQTSMYLCASSSPIEQYFGPGTRLTVT.

This clonotype was seen repeatedly, ten times or more. J is TRBJ2-1 and V is TRBV7-9; D gene uncertain. Germline CDR1 and CDR2: SEHNR and FQNEAQ (reference sequence). The CDR3 consists of 13 residues. Trimming removed 5 bases from V and 4 bases from J, with 9 bases in between. CDR3 amino acids: CASSRGQYNEQFF. CDR3 bases: TGTGCCAGCAGCCGAGGCCAATACAATGAGCAGTTCTTC.

This sequence joins TRBV7-9 and TRBJ2-3; no firm D call. Germline loops: CDR1 SEHNR, CDR2 FQNEAQ (reference sequence). This CDR3 has 15 residues. V was trimmed by 0 bases and J by 2 bases, leaving 9 bases between them. CDR3 amino acids: CASSLATSNTDTQYF. In nucleotides, the CDR3 is TGTGCCAGCAGCTTAGCTACGAGTAACACAGATACGCAGTATTTT.

The table lists this clonotype with many counts. The rearrangement links TRBV12-5 to TRBJ2-5, with D unclear. The germline V gene encodes CDR1 LGHNT and CDR2 FRNRAP. The CDR3 is made up of 13 amino acids. Between the trimmed V and J ends, which lost 8 bases and 0 bases, there was a span of 10 bases. CDR3 nucleotide sequence: TGTGCTAGTTCCGTCGGCCACCAAGAGACCCAGTACTTC. Encoded protein: CASSVGHQETQYF.

This clonotype was found many times. V usage is TRBV5-4 and J usage is TRBJ2-5; D is possibly TRBD1 (6 bases). V gave up 4 bases and J gave up 0 bases, with 10 bases separating them. The length of the CDR3 is 14 residues. The germline V gene encodes CDR1 SGHNT and CDR2 YYREEE (reference sequence). DNA of the CDR3: TGTGCCAGCAGCGATCAGGGGTACCAAGAGACCCAGTACTTC. Its translation is CASSDQGYQETQYF.

This clonotype was found many times. CDR3 coding DNA: TGTGCCAGCAGCCAAGTAGTTTCGTGGGGGCCTGTTTCACCCCTCCACTTT. This sequence encodes CASSQVVSWGPVSPLHF. The chain employs TRBV4-2 and TRBJ1-6, with a weak D call TRBD1 (6 bases). The CDR3 consists of 17 residues. Germline CDR1 LGHNA, CDR2 YNFKEQ. Trimming removed 1 base from V and 9 bases from J, with 19 bases in between.

This clonotype was seen more than once but under ten times. The chain carries TRBV29-1 and TRBJ2-7; a possible D gene is TRBD1 (5 bases). V lost 3 bases, J lost 6 bases, and 15 bases lay in between. This CDR3 comprises 13 residues. The V gene's germline CDR1 is SQVTM and CDR2 ANQGSEA. The CDR3 sequence: CSVEEKSQGEQYF. CDR3 nucleotide sequence: TGCAGCGTTGAGGAAAAATCGCAGGGCGAGCAGTACTTC.

There are many counts of this clonotype. The V gene is TRBV7-8, the J gene TRBJ2-1; tentatively, D is TRBD2 (5 bases). The germline V gene has CDR1 SGHVS and CDR2 FQNEAQ. V was clipped by 5 bases and J by 3 bases, with 8 bases between them. The CDR3 loop spans 13 amino acids. CDR3 loop: CASSIGDYNEQFF. CDR3 bases: TGTGCCAGCAGCATCGGGGACTACAATGAGCAGTTCTTC. Full variable domain (rest looked up from reference TRBV7-8 and TRBJ2-1): GAGVSQSPRYKVAKRGQDVALRCDPISGHVSLFWYQQALGQGPEFLTYFQNEAQLDKSGLPSDRFFAERPEGSVSTLKIQRTQQEDSAVYLCASSIGDYNEQFFGPGTRLTVL.

This clonotype was counted ten times or more. CDR3 DNA: TGTGCCAGCAGCACCAGGACCAGGGGCTACACCTTC. Translated, it gives CASSTRTRGYTF. The rearrangement links TRBV21-1 to TRBJ1-2. TRBV21-1 is labeled a pseudogene. The CDR3 covers 12 residues.

This clonotype occurred a few times. J is TRBJ2-5 and V is TRBV5-4; D gene uncertain. This CDR3 spans 14 amino acids. The germline V gene has CDR1 SGHNT and CDR2 YYREEE (reference sequence). Trimming removed 4 bases from V and 2 bases from J, with 12 bases in between. CDR3 amino acids: CASSPPDRQETQYF. The CDR3 region has the DNA TGTGCCAGCAGCCCTCCGGATAGACAAGAGACCCAGTACTTC.